Each of the 10 T cell receptor beta chains below was sequenced from the same sample in a study of Ad26.COV2.S vaccination and SARS-CoV-2 variants. Described treatment: 19 received Ad26.COV2.S at low or high dose, single or two shots; about 5 received placebo; per-sample allocation not given. All samples were drawn on day 63, counting from the first vaccine or placebo injection. Sequencing used immunoSEQ multiplex PCR; TCRdb keeps in-frame clones, though not all of them. The table has some 320,000 clones, just over 85% seen once. Source: peripheral blood, taken in a trial of Ad26.COV2.S vaccine versus placebo. These receptor sequences come from a person aged 18-60 years who received the Ad26.COV2.S COVID-19 vaccine or a placebo.

The chain combines TRBV11-2 with TRBJ1-1, with D hard to call. The CDR3 is 14 residues long. Trimming removed 1 base from V and 5 bases from J, with 11 bases in between. Germline CDR1 and CDR2: SGHAT and FQNNGV. The CDR3 here is CASSLGGVRTEAFF. The CDR3 DNA sequence: TGTGCCAGCAGCTTAGGCGGGGTCCGGACTGAAGCTTTCTTT.

The genes are TRBV4-3 and TRBJ2-7; tentatively, D is TRBD1 (6 bases). Germline CDR1 reads LGHNA; CDR2 reads YSLEER. Trimming left V 4 bases short and J 6 bases short, with 16 bases between. This CDR3 contains 14 residues. CDR3 bases: TGCGCCAGCAGCCTGGGGACACGGGGTGGCGAGCAGTACTTC. Translating gives CASSLGTRGGEQYF.

The chain has TRBV25-1 and TRBJ1-6, with D uncertain. CDR3 length: 13 amino acids. With 3 bases removed from V and 9 bases from J, the gap between germline ends came to 9 bases. CDR1 MGHDK and CDR2 SYGVNS come from the germline V gene. The chain's CDR3 is CASSEGWGSPLHF. DNA of the CDR3: TGTGCCAGCAGTGAGGGGTGGGGTTCACCCCTCCACTTT.

The V and J genes are TRBV4-3 and TRBJ2-3, with D possibly being TRBD1 or TRBD2 (5 bases each). Per the germline V gene, CDR1 is LGHNA and CDR2 is YSLEER. The CDR3 covers 18 residues. Deletions cut 0 bases from V and 7 bases from J, with 23 bases between. CDR3 amino acids: CASSQDLLRDPDNYTQYF. CDR3 DNA sequence: TGCGCCAGCAGCCAAGACCTCCTCCGGGACCCGGACAATTATACGCAGTATTTT.

In this sample, this clone turned up once. The J gene is TRBJ1-1, the V gene TRBV11-2, with a weak D call TRBD1 (5 bases). This CDR3 spans 12 amino acids. V shed 5 bases and J shed 10 bases, with 14 bases lying between them. Germline values: CDR1 SGHAT, CDR2 FQNNGV. As DNA, the CDR3 is TGTGCCAGCAGCCCCCTGGGTAGGGGAGCTTTCTTT. Protein product: CASSPLGRGAFF.

The chain uses TRBV7-8 and TRBJ2-1; D is ambiguous. Trimming pared 5 bases from V and 2 bases from J, leaving 16 bases between. CDR1 and CDR2 (germline): SGHVS, FQNEAQ. This CDR3 spans 16 amino acids. In DNA form, the CDR3 reads TGTGCCAGCAGCCGAGAGTCCCCCAATACCTACAATGAGCAGTTCTTC. This gives the protein CASSRESPNTYNEQFF.

CDR3 in amino acids: CASSPVDGLGGYTF. Here the CDR3 DNA reads TGTGCCAGCAGCCCTGTCGATGGGCTCGGTGGCTACACCTTC. The V and J genes are TRBV3-1 (or the pseudogene TRBV3-2) and TRBJ1-2; no clear D. The CDR3 runs to 14 residues. V was pared by 4 bases and J by 7 bases, with 16 bases between. Germline CDR1 is LGHDT and CDR2 is YNNKEL (reference sequence).

The chain carries TRBV19 and TRBJ2-6; D remains ambiguous. V lost 5 bases to trimming and J lost 4 bases, with 12 bases between them. This CDR3 contains 15 residues. Germline CDR1 is LNHDA and CDR2 is SQIVND (reference sequence). CDR3: CASSPRPGGANVLTF. CDR3 nucleotides: TGTGCCAGTAGTCCCCGCCCCGGGGGGGCCAACGTCCTGACTTTC.

CDR3 bases: TGCGCCAGCAGCTTGTCTGCAGGGCAAAATTCACCCCTCCACTTT. It encodes CASSLSAGQNSPLHF. V is TRBV5-1 and J is TRBJ1-6; D possibly corresponds to TRBD1 (5 bases). Germline V gene sequence: CDR1 SGHRS, CDR2 YFSETQ. The CDR3 consists of 15 residues. Trimming took 1 base from V and 7 from J, leaving 12 bases between them.

The chain uses TRBV6-2 or TRBV6-3 and TRBJ2-5; the D is unclear. The V and J ends lost 5 bases and 5 bases respectively, with 18 bases between them. Germline lookup yields CDR1 MNHEY and CDR2 SVGEGT. The CDR3 contains 15 residues. CDR3 DNA sequence: TGTGCCAGCAGTAATAGGTTGAGGACCAGGGAGACCCAGTACTTC. Protein product: CASSNRLRTRETQYF.